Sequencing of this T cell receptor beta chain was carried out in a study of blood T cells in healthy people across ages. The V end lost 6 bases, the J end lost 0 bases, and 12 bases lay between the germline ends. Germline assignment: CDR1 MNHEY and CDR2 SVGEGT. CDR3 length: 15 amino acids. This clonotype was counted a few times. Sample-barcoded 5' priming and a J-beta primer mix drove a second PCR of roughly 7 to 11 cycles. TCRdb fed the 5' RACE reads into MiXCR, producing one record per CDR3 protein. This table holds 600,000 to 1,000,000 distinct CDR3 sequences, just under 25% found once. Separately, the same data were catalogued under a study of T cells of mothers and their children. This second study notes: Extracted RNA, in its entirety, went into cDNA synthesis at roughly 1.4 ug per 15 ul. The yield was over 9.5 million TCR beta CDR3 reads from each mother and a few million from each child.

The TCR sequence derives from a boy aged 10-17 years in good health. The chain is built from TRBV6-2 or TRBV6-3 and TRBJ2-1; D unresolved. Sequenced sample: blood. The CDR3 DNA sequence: TGTGCCAGCAGCCTCACACCGAGCTCCTACAATGAGCAGTTCTTC. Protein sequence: CASSLTPSSYNEQFF.